The T cell receptor beta chain under discussion was sequenced for a study of T cells in Graves' hyperthyroidism and ophthalmopathy. Study-wide background: At initial diagnosis, before any treatment had begun, peripheral blood was obtained.

Germline CDR1 SGHRS, CDR2 YFSETQ. The CDR3 sequence is 14 residues long. Trimming cost V 0 bases and J 4 bases, with 7 bases left between them. What was amplified from RNA transcripts were TCR beta CDR3 regions. An initial round of RT-PCR targeting the TCR CDR3 relied on the HTBI primer set. TCRdb reanalysed the multiplex PCR reads using MiXCR and keeps one entry per CDR3 protein. The table lists about 420,000 distinct CDR3 sequences, about 15% of them singletons. Regarding the study as a whole: Peripheral blood also featured most of the thyroid clonotypes expanded above 0.001.

Patients with uncontrolled infections, other autoimmune diseases, pregnancy or lactation were excluded. This clonotype was detected many times. What it recognizes is unknown. The material sequenced was blood. This sequence joins TRBV5-1 and TRBJ1-4; the D is unclear. This TCR came from a woman between 18 and 30 years old with Graves' hyperthyroidism. The CDR3 spells CASSLVSYNEKLFF. DNA of the CDR3: TGCGCCAGCAGCTTGGTGTCTTATAATGAAAAACTGTTTTTT.